Shown below are 8 T cell receptor beta chains from a single sample sequenced in a study of Graves' ophthalmopathy and Graves' hyperthyroidism. Amplification of TCR beta CDR3 regions used RNA transcripts. Second-round multiplex PCR followed a first-round RT-PCR using HTBI primers. TCRdb re-called the multiplex PCR reads with MiXCR, one entry per CDR3 protein. The sample comprises about 620,000 distinct CDR3 sequences, roughly 20% of which are singletons, and around 6.5% rests with the top ten. Sequences were obtained from peripheral blood. These receptors all stem from a woman under 30 with stable Graves' hyperthyroidism. Some clones in this sample may be carry-over from other donors' samples.

This clonotype was observed at least ten times. The J gene is TRBJ1-2, the V gene TRBV6-5; 9 bases match TRBD1. The CDR3 sequence is 14 residues long. The germline V gene has CDR1 MNHEY and CDR2 SVGAGI. J lost 7 bases, V lost 0 bases, and 3 bases had no gene match. CDR3 region: CASSYSGTGSGYTF. CDR3 in DNA: TGTGCCAGCAGTTACTCTGGGACAGGGAGTGGCTACACCTTC.

There are many counts of this clonotype. This chain uses TRBV6-1 with TRBJ1-2, with 10 positions matching TRBD1. From germline, CDR1 is MNHNS and CDR2 SASEGT. The J segment lost 6 bases and the V segment lost 4 bases, leaving 2 bases of the junction unmatched. This CDR3 has 13 amino acids. In DNA form, the CDR3 reads TGTGCCAGCAGTGGAGGGACAGGGGATGGCTACACCTTC. Translating gives CASSGGTGDGYTF.

This clonotype was recorded at least ten times. CDR3 in DNA: TGTGCCAGCACTCAATTTAGCGGGAGGGCCGCAGGCGAGCAGTACTTC. Translated: CASTQFSGRAAGEQYF. V is TRBV6-2 or TRBV6-3 and J is TRBJ2-7, with 11 bases that match TRBD2. V lost 7 bases to trimming and J lost 6 bases; unmatched junction nucleotides: 14. The CDR3 is 16 residues long. Germline loops: CDR1 MNHEY, CDR2 SVGEGT.

CDR3 region: CASSFPGQGSPPYGYTF. Here the CDR3 DNA reads TGTGCCAGCAGCTTTCCCGGACAGGGGTCGCCCCCGTATGGCTACACCTTC. The V call is TRBV7-8, the J call TRBJ1-2; TRBD1 agrees at 9 bases. V lost 3 bases to trimming and J lost 5 bases; unmatched junction nucleotides: 13. The CDR3 extends over 17 amino acids. CDR1 is SGHVS and CDR2 is FQNEAQ in the germline V gene.

The sample holds many counts of this clonotype. The chain links TRBV20-1 to TRBJ1-6; possible D gene TRBD1, 6 bases. The V gene's germline CDR1 is DFQATT and CDR2 SNEGSKA (reference sequence). Trimming pared 3 bases from V and 7 bases from J, leaving 19 bases between. This CDR3 has 16 amino acids. CDR3 nucleotide sequence: TGCAGTGCTAGGGGATGGGGGCAAGGGTCGAATTCACCCCTCCACTTT. This gives the protein CSARGWGQGSNSPLHF.

In regard to this clonotype: This sequence may be a read error, since a much larger clone differs from it by one base. The rearrangement uses TRBV6-5 and TRBJ1-6; D call uncertain. Germline V gene sequence: CDR1 MNHEY, CDR2 SVGAGI. This CDR3 has 14 residues. Trimming removed 3 bases at V and 7 bases at J, with 10 bases between. The CDR3 DNA reads TGTGCCAGCAGTTATCGAGGGTTCAATTCACCCCTCCACTTT. This sequence encodes CASSYRGFNSPLHF.

This clonotype was detected many times. The genes are TRBV6-2 or TRBV6-3 and TRBJ2-7; TRBD2 aligns across 8 bases. Trimming cost V 5 bases and J 3 bases; bases outside gene matches: 6. This CDR3 has 14 amino acids. Per germline, CDR1 MNHEY and CDR2 SVGEGT. In DNA, the CDR3 is TGTGCCAGCAGTGACGGACTAGCTAACTACGAGCAGTACTTC. Translated, it gives CASSDGLANYEQYF.

This clonotype was recorded many times. The gene calls are TRBV6-2 or TRBV6-3 and TRBJ2-2, with 9 bases fitting TRBD2. The CDR3 totals 15 residues. With 4 bases clipped from V and 4 bases from J, the junction kept 4 bases outside the gene matches. The V gene's germline CDR1 is MNHEY and CDR2 SVGEGT. This CDR3 is CASSFGGGATGELFF. CDR3 coding DNA: TGTGCCAGCAGTTTTGGCGGGGGGGCCACCGGGGAGCTGTTTTTT.